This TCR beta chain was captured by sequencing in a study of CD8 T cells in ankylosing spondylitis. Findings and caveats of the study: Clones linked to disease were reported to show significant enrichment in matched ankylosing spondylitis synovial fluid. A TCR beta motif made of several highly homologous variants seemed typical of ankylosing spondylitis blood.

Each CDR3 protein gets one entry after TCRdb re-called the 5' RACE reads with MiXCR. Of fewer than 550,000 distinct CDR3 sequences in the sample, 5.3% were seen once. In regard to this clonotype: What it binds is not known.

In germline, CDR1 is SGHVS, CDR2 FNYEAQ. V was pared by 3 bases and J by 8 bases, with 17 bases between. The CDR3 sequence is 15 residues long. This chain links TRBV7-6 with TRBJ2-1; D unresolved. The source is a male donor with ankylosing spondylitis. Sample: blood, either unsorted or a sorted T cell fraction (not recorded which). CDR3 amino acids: CASSFSLTAPHEQFF. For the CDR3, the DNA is TGTGCCAGCAGCTTCTCACTGACGGCGCCCCATGAGCAGTTCTTC.